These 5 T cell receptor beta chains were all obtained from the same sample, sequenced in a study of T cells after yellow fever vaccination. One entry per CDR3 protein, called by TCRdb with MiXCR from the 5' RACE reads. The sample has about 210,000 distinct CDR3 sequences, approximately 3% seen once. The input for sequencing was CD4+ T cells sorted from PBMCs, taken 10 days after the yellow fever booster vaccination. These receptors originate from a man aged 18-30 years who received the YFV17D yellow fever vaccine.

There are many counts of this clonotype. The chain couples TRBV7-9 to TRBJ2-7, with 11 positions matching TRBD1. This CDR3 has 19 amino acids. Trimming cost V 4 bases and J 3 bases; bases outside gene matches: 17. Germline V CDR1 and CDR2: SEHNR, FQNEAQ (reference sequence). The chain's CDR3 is CASSSPNSGTGGAYYEQYF. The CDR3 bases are TGTGCCAGCAGCTCCCCGAACTCCGGGACAGGGGGAGCTTACTACGAGCAGTACTTC.

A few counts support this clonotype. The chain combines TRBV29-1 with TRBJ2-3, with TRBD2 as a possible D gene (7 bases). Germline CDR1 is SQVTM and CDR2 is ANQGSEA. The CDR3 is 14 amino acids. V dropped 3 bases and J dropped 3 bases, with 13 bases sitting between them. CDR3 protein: CSVEAGAVTDTQYF. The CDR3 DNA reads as TGCAGCGTTGAGGCGGGGGCAGTTACAGATACGCAGTATTTT.

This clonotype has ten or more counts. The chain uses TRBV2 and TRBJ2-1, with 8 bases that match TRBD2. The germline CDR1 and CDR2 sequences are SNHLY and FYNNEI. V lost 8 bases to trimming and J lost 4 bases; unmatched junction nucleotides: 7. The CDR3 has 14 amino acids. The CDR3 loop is CASGSGGAYNEQFF. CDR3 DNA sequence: TGTGCCAGCGGGTCGGGGGGGGCTTACAATGAGCAGTTCTTC.

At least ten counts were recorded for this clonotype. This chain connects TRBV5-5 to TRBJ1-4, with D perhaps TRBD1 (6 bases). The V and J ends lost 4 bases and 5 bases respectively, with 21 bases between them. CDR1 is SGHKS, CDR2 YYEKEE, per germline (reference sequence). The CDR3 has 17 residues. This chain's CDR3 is CASSQRWTVQLNEKLFF. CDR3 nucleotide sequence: TGTGCCAGCAGCCAACGATGGACAGTGCAACTAAATGAAAAACTGTTTTTT.

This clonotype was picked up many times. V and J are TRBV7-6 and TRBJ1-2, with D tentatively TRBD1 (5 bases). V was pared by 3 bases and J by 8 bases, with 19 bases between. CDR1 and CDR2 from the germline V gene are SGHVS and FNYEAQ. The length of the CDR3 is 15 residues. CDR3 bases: TGTGCCAGCAGCTTGGAGAACGGGGCACGAGGAGGCTACACCTTC. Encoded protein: CASSLENGARGGYTF.